This T cell receptor beta chain appears in the sequencing data of a study of blood T cell repertoires in COVID-19. Study details: The analysed material was cDNA or gDNA that came from T cells, B-cell-depleted T cells, or PBMCs.

The repertoire was sequenced with immunoSEQ multiplex PCR; TCRdb's copy has only in-frame clones and lacks some. The sample has under 300,000 clones, 75% to 95% seen once. CDR3 length equals 14 residues. CDR1 SGHVS and CDR2 FQNEAQ come from the germline V gene. V shed 0 bases and J shed 1 base, with 6 bases lying between them. J is TRBJ1-1 and V is TRBV7-8; D uncertain. This TCR was recovered from a woman aged 18-29 years who had recovered from COVID-19. The sample was PBMCs or T cells enriched from blood (not recorded which). Here the CDR3 DNA reads TGTGCCAGCAGCTTAGCGGGCAAGAACACTGAAGCTTTCTTT. Translation gives CASSLAGKNTEAFF.